This T cell receptor beta chain came from a study of beta chain features in type 1 diabetes (dated by TCRdb to the late 2010s). For the study in its entirety: Mean age, gender distribution, total cell number and subset yield did not differ between patients and healthy donors. A total of around 110,000,000 sorted cells were examined across all samples, and RNA yield correlated strongly with the number of cells per subset. Whereas all 28 donors provided naive and central memory subsets, regulatory and stem cell-like memory subsets were isolated from just 8 patients and roughly 8 healthy donors. The study compared TCRB repertoires of sorted circulating CD4+ T cell subsets between recently diagnosed type 1 diabetes patients and matched healthy donors.

There are a few counts of this clone. Its antigen is still unknown. Within one base of it there is no much larger clone, and no base qualities were kept. Paper-wide results and their limitations: Fewer insertions and more nucleotide deletions at VDJ recombination sites were observed in patients with type 1 diabetes, implying thymic rearrangement abnormalities. Shorter templates might be favored by PCR, yet because patient and control samples were amplified and corrected together, any such skew would affect both groups equally. Because cDNA rather than genomic DNA was sequenced, highly expressing activated cells could have been over-represented, although no difference in activation and CD3 levels was found between groups. Naive, central memory and regulatory TCRB repertoires appeared more similar among patients than among healthy donors. Only small numbers of individuals were included in the HLA sub-analyses, which left unresolved whether HLA type had any influence on TCRB rearrangement. A moderate but significant shortening of TCRB CDR3 length was observed in type 1 diabetes patients in all four CD4+ subsets.

Trimmed from V: 2 bases; trimmed from J: 5 bases; junction bases lacking a gene match: 10. The germline V gene (reference sequence) supplies CDR1 LNHDA and CDR2 SQIVND. The CDR3, cysteine through phenylalanine, is 17 amino acids long. The only DNA kept is the CDR3, 51 bases in frame from the first base. Each donor gave one peripheral blood draw, about 110 mL on average, collected into heparinised tubes. Using a panel that included CD45RO, CCR7, CD25, CD127, CD95 and CD27, naive, central memory, regulatory and stem cell-like memory CD4+ T cells were sorted on a BD FACSAria II. All sorted populations exceeded 95% purity. PBMCs were separated immediately by Lymphoprep density gradient centrifugation and were stained directly, without being cultured. So that batch effects would be minimized, each experiment stained and sorted samples in pairs, pairing one healthy donor with one patient. The entire isolated RNA was reverse transcribed using the High Capacity cDNA Reverse Transcription Kit, and thus expressed TCRB transcripts were sequenced. Deep immunoSEQ sequencing was performed on naive, central memory and regulatory T cell samples, with an average of around 3.5 million total reads per sample. After sorted cells were lysed in RLT buffer, RNA was extracted with DNase-treated RNeasy Micro or Mini kits, with the choice depending on cell number. Each cell subset was processed separately to prevent cross-contamination, with patient and healthy donor samples processed together. Using the immunoSEQ multiplex PCR, TCRB sequences were amplified from cDNA into 87-bp fragments spanning the CDR3 region. Sequencing of the amplicons was done on the Illumina HiSeq platform. As for the authors' bioinformatics: Synthetic template baselines were used to correct PCR bias computationally, reads within Hamming distance 2 were collapsed together, and singletons that could not be merged were discarded. Reads were aligned against IMGT so that V, D and J genes, CDR3 length and insertions or deletions at six rearrangement sites could be assigned. Within each subset, clonotype counts were normalized to sorted cell number, after which true diversity and Gini coefficients were computed with the tcR R package. The overlap coefficient, calculated on TCRB nucleotide sequences, was used to measure repertoire sharing. TCRdb limited this immuneACCESS table to in-frame rearrangements with V and J called. A share of clones is missing; checked studies link under half to unresolved V genes, and the rest is unexplained. The V and J calls and clone size were taken over from that table, and D and trimming were inferred from the DNA. The sample records nearly 350,000 clones, 7.5% to 9% of which are singletons. The ten largest account for approximately 0.44% of the sample.

The sequencing sample was made of central memory CD4+ T cells from blood. The receptor was derived from a woman under 30 in good health. Here the chain combines TRBV19 and TRBJ2-1, and 9 junction bases match TRBD1. At the DNA level, the sequence is TGTGCCAGTAGTATACGCAAGACAGGGGGTTGGGACAATGAGCAGTTCTTC. It specifies CASSIRKTGGWDNEQFF.